Listed below are T cell receptor beta chains from one sample, sequenced in a study of blood T cell repertoires in COVID-19. Repertoires were generated with immunoSEQ multiplex PCR, while TCRdb's copy carries only in-frame clones and drops some. The sample includes about 76,000 clones, about 93% seen only once; the top ten take approximately 5.3%. Sequencing used peripheral blood. These receptors were taken from a human donor in a cohort sampled during active COVID-19. The CDR3 runs from the conserved cysteine through the conserved F or W.

v_gene	CDR3aa
TRBV7-2	CASSPGTVMIGYGYTF
TRBV2	CASSSGFGNQPQHF
TRBV6-6	CAARTGTTDTQYF
TRBV30	CAWRFPGTGTYGYTF
TRBV6-1	CASSEWQNYGYTF
TRBV9	CASSVAVGELFF
TRBV11-3	CASSLDREYEQYF
TRBV6-6	CASSYQTNYGYTF
TRBV7-9	CASSPGFNYGYTF
TRBV4-1	CASSQDGLAGGRVETQYF
TRBV7-8	CASSLYGGETEAFF
TRBV4-1	CASSQVRDGDTQYF
TRBV14	CASRESGTTYNEQFF
TRBV10-3	CAISPGTGSNQPQHF
TRBV9	CASSVAMNTEAFF
TRBV6-2/TRBV6-3	CASSYGEQGRHYGYTF
TRBV6-5	CASSLGLAGYEQYF
TRBV10-1	CASSAGYEQYF
TRBV30	CAWREGGYTEAFF
TRBV5-8	CASSFGHNQPQHF
TRBV5-1	CAGCSGTASTDTQYF
TRBV4-1	CASKSTGLPIETQYF
TRBV6-2/TRBV6-3	CASSYYPRTSGWRETQYF
TRBV19	CASRPRDNSPLHF
TRBV18	CASSPVGSAGAYEQYF
TRBV7-9	CASSLFTGGNEKLFF
TRBV5-6	CASSLDGLAVSQNTEAFF
TRBV5-4	CASSVVGAHREQYF
TRBV30	CAWSGTRMNTEAFF